This T cell receptor (beta chain) appears in the sequencing data of a study of blood T cell repertoires in COVID-19. Germline assignment: CDR1 SQVTM and CDR2 ANQGSEA. The CDR3 extends over 13 amino acids. Trimming shortened V by 4 bases and J by 2 bases, and 11 bases separated the two germline ends. Original processing notes: Amplification from reference gene primers served as the basis for estimated nucleated cell counts. Sequenced by immunoSEQ multiplex PCR; TCRdb stores in-frame clones only, minus some. V, J and clone size are those of that table, while D and trimming were read from the DNA. The sample yields about 180,000 clones, about 72% seen once. The study recruited people aged about 18 to 90 years across approximately 23 US areas. Participant-reported clinical history was the basis for cohort assignment.

V usage is TRBV29-1 and J usage is TRBJ1-1; unclear D gene. Input material: PBMCs or T cells enriched from blood (not recorded which). This receptor was identified in a woman aged 45-59 years who had recovered from COVID-19. CDR3 in DNA: TGCAGCGTTGGGGCGTCCAGAAACACTGAAGCTTTCTTT. It specifies CSVGASRNTEAFF. The complete variable domain, with remaining parts taken from reference TRBV29-1 and TRBJ1-1, reads SAVISQKPSRDICQRGTSLTIQCQVDSQVTMMFWYRQQPGQSLTLIATANQGSEATYESGFVIDKFPISRPNLTFSTLTVSNMSPEDSSIYLCSVGASRNTEAFFGQGTRLTVV.